The present T cell receptor (beta chain) was sequenced within a study of shared clonotypes between healthy human individuals. Germline V gives CDR1 SQVTM, CDR2 ANQGSEA. Trimming took 6 bases from V and 0 from J; bases not matched to a gene: 0. The CDR3 length is 12 residues. The protocol was immunoSEQ multiplex PCR, while the TCRdb copy is restricted to in-frame clones and leaves out a portion. The table shows about 380,000 clones, with about 96% occurring only once. General study points: On the whole, naive subsets had larger estimated richness than memory subsets had.

A remark on this clone: Its cognate antigen is unknown. Within the sample, other DNA sequences also encode this same CDR3.

The genes are TRBV29-1 and TRBJ1-1, with 8 bases lining up with TRBD1. The sequencing sample was made of memory CD8+ T cells sorted from blood. The sample's subset: CD45RO+ cells pooled with CCR7-negative TemRA cells. This receptor was obtained from a young man in good health. The CDR3 coding sequence is TGCAGCGTCAGGGGGCTGAACACTGAAGCTTTCTTT. This encodes CSVRGLNTEAFF.